This T cell receptor (beta chain) was identified in a study of early T cells in non-severe SARS-CoV-2 infection listed by TCRdb under 2021. For the wider study: Bulk RNA from unsorted whole blood was used for TCR sequencing, so alpha and beta chains could not be paired. Overall study outcomes, separate from this receptor: VDJdb matching was skewed toward anti-spike CD8 responses and likely underestimated virus-specific expansions, missing private and CD4 specificities.

The germline ends are 6 bases apart after V is trimmed by 6 bases and J by 0 bases. The CDR3 has 13 amino acids, counting the end cysteine and phenylalanine. Only CDR3 DNA remains: 39 bases, in frame from the first base. The CDR1 and CDR2 encoded by the germline V gene are MNHNS and SASEGT. A case-control design nested within a healthcare worker cohort in London, UK, was used, with weekly nasopharyngeal swab PCR tests and blood sampling performed. Healthcare workers were enrolled in the week of the UK lockdown, from 23 to 31 March 2020, and were followed every week for up to roughly 16 weeks. Libraries were built with 5' RACE. The sequencing machine was a NextSeq 500. The TCR library protocol attached unique molecular identifiers to individual cDNA molecules to correct for sequencing error and PCR bias. TCR alpha and beta chains were both sequenced, and the abundances of alpha and beta sequences in each sample were closely correlated with each other. The original pipeline was this. Decombinator V4 was used to annotate the V gene, J gene and CDR3 of the TCR sequences. TCRs were defined as expanded if a significant change between any two time points was detected under a Poisson model with p below 0.0001. TCR abundances were normalised to the total number of TCRs sequenced per sample and were expressed as counts per million. MAIT TCRs were defined by TRAV1-2 paired with TRAJ12, TRAJ20 or TRAJ33, and iNKT TCRs by TRAV10 paired with TRAJ18. A search of VDJdb, accessed on 1 November 2021, was run for TCRs annotated to CMV, EBV and SARS-CoV-2, with TCRs annotated for multiple antigens excluded. Using fastp at Q25 and MiXCR, TCRdb reprocessed the public reads and kept productive beta chains. For every CDR3 protein sequence, its rows merge into one entry that carries the most common genes and DNA. These V and J calls rely on TCRdb rather than the paper's analysis. The sample table shows tens of thousands of distinct CDR3 sequences, and 5% to 6.5% are seen once. Approximately 7.2% of the sample lies in the top ten.

This clonotype came up many times. Its binding antigen is unknown. One base away there is no much larger clone; base qualities are not given. Sequenced: whole blood. The chain uses TRBV6-1 and TRBJ1-5, with the D gene not confidently named. This sequence was found in an adult who was a healthcare worker with PCR-confirmed SARS-CoV-2 infection or an uninfected control (not recorded which). CDR3 protein: CASRQNSNQPQHF. The nucleotides are TGTGCCAGCAGGCAAAATAGCAATCAGCCCCAGCATTTT.